Reported below is one T cell receptor (beta chain). MiXCR was run by TCRdb on the 5' RACE reads, yielding one entry per CDR3 protein. The profile shows roughly 350,000 distinct CDR3 sequences, 20% to 25% of them singletons. Germline V gene lookup returns CDR1 DFQATT and CDR2 SNEGSKA (reference sequence). Trimming took 6 bases from V and 9 from J, leaving 11 bases between them. The CDR3 is made up of 10 amino acids. This record belongs to a study of T-cell memory formation after mild COVID-19. Study background: TCR clusters were mostly donor specific.

The TCR comes from an adult woman who had mild COVID-19 (a few samples of this study predate the infection). Cell type and time point are not known. The sequencing input was PBMCs or a T cell subset sorted from them (not recorded which). This chain connects TRBV20-1 to TRBJ2-5; tentatively, D is TRBD2 (6 bases). The CDR3 coding sequence is TGCAGTGCCCTGGGCGGGGCCCAGTACTTC. Its protein product is CSALGGAQYF.